The rows below give T cell receptor beta chains drawn from one sample of a study of T-cell memory formation after mild COVID-19. MiXCR was run by TCRdb on the 5' RACE reads, yielding one entry per CDR3 protein. The sample has some 160,000 distinct CDR3 sequences, 25% to 40% seen once. Sequenced input: PBMCs or a T cell subset sorted from them (not recorded which). The receptors were sampled from an adult woman who had mild COVID-19 (a few samples of this study predate the infection). Cell type and time point are not known. Each CDR3 is given with its conserved first and last residue. The D gene is left open where the match is weak. Clone size, where shown, is once, few, many, or a class for clones that have expanded.

CDR3 DNA	CDR3 protein	clone size	J gene	V gene	D gene
TGTGCCCCCAGCGGGGTACACACAGATACGCAGTATTTT	CAPSGVHTDTQYF	.	TRBJ2-3	TRBV7-9	TRBD2
TGTGCCAGCAGCCCGCCAGCGGGATTGAGTGATAATGAGCAGTTCTTC	CASSPPAGLSDNEQFF	few	TRBJ2-1	TRBV4-2	TRBD2
TGCAGTGCTAGAGAGGACAGCTTGGGGGGTTACGAGCAGTACTTC	CSAREDSLGGYEQYF	.	TRBJ2-7	TRBV20-1	.
TGTGCCACCTCAGCGACAGGGGAGGGAACCGGGGAGCTGTTTTTT	CATSATGEGTGELFF	.	TRBJ2-2	TRBV12-3/TRBV12-4	.
TGTGCCAGCAGCCGCTTGCGGGGACTAGCGGCCACCGGGGAGCTGTTTTTT	CASSRLRGLAATGELFF	.	TRBJ2-2	TRBV3-1	TRBD2
TGTGCCAGCAGCCTTCACACCAGCAATTCACCCCTCCACTTT	CASSLHTSNSPLHF	few	TRBJ1-6	TRBV12-3/TRBV12-4	.
TGTGCCAGCAGCTTGTATCGGTCCTCCACAGATACGCAGTATTTT	CASSLYRSSTDTQYF	few	TRBJ2-3	TRBV5-6	.
TGTGCCACCAGTGATTTGCCTAGAACCCTTACAGGGAGGCGAGGTCAGCCCCAGCATTTT	CATSDLPRTLTGRRGQPQHF	.	TRBJ1-5	TRBV24-1	.
TGTGCCAGCAGCCCTGTGGGGGCAGGGTCCCTCTACGAGCAGTACTTC	CASSPVGAGSLYEQYF	few	TRBJ2-7	TRBV5-5	.
TGCAGCGCGGGTACGAACGAGCAGTACTTC	CSAGTNEQYF	few	TRBJ2-7	TRBV29-1	.
TGCGCCAGCAGCTCCCGAGCGCCCGGGACTAGCGGGACGTTGGGTAACTACGAGCAGTACTTC	CASSSRAPGTSGTLGNYEQYF	.	TRBJ2-7	TRBV5-1	TRBD2
TGTGCCAGCAGTTTGGAGGGACAGAGGGCCAATCAGCCCCAGCATTTT	CASSLEGQRANQPQHF	.	TRBJ1-5	TRBV12-3/TRBV12-4	TRBD1
TGTGCCTGGAGCCCGGGTGGGGGACAGGATCCAGATACGCAGTATTTT	CAWSPGGGQDPDTQYF	.	TRBJ2-3	TRBV30	TRBD1
TGCAGTGCTAGAGATGAATTGGGCAGGGGGGTCACTGAAGCTTTCTTT	CSARDELGRGVTEAFF	.	TRBJ1-1	TRBV20-1	TRBD1
TGTGCCAGCAGCTTACCAGGGGCAACTAATGAAAAACTGTTTTTT	CASSLPGATNEKLFF	few	TRBJ1-4	TRBV7-9	.
TGTGCCAGCAGTTTTCAGGGGGTTGGGACTGAAGCTTTCTTT	CASSFQGVGTEAFF	.	TRBJ1-1	TRBV6-5	TRBD1